Listed below are T cell receptor beta chains from one sample, sequenced in a study of tumor-infiltrating lymphocytes in primary liver carcinoma. TCRdb ran MiXCR on the multiplex PCR reads and lists one entry per CDR3 protein. The table has 300,000 to 350,000 distinct CDR3 sequences, about 50% seen once. Sequenced input: peripheral blood. Every receptor here comes from a woman in her twenties or thirties with primary liver carcinoma and hepatitis B virus infection. CDR3s include the opening cysteine and the closing phenylalanine or tryptophan. D genes are given only for firm matches. The size of a clone is reported for some rows only, either as once, few or many, or as a class for expanded clones.

CVSGGLQLSTDTQYF | TGTGTCAGCGGGGGACTTCAGCTTAGCACAGATACGCAGTATTTT | . | TRBD2 | TRBJ2-3 | TRBV28
CSVEGRGSVGEQFF | TGCAGCGTTGAAGGTAGAGGGAGTGTTGGTGAGCAGTTCTTC | . | . | TRBJ2-1 | TRBV29-1
CASSQEFTGLAGGGDEQFF | TGTGCCAGCAGCCAAGAATTTACCGGACTAGCGGGAGGAGGAGATGAGCAGTTCTTC | many | TRBD2 | TRBJ2-1 | TRBV4-2
CASRGTGSYGNTIYF | TGTGCCAGCAGGGGCACAGGGAGCTATGGAAACACCATATATTTT | . | . | TRBJ1-3 | TRBV11-2
CASSWDRGLSGYTF | TGTGCCAGCAGCTGGGACAGGGGGCTAAGTGGCTACACCTTC | few | TRBD1 | TRBJ1-2 | TRBV7-9
CASSLDGGLAGEVATDTQYF | TGTGCCAGCAGTTTGGACGGCGGGTTAGCGGGAGAGGTAGCAACAGATACGCAGTATTTT | . | TRBD2 | TRBJ2-3 | TRBV6-6
CASTFGLAGDTQYF | TGTGCCTCAACCTTCGGACTAGCGGGAGATACGCAGTATTTT | . | TRBD2 | TRBJ2-3 | TRBV10-3
CASSQVTQGESAQHF | TGTGCCAGCAGCCAAGTAACCCAGGGGGAGTCGGCCCAGCATTTT | . | TRBD1 | TRBJ1-5 | TRBV14
CASSQDLEERRSSGLTLAKNIQYF | TGTGCCAGCAGCCAAGATCTAGAAGAACGGCGCTCCTCCGGCCTAACCTTAGCCAAAAACATTCAGTACTTC | few | . | TRBJ2-4 | TRBV4-2
CASKFSGLVEQYF | TGTGCCAGCAAGTTTAGCGGGCTGGTAGAGCAGTACTTC | . | TRBD2 | TRBJ2-7 | TRBV6-1
CASSLTTGSKNIQYF | TGTGCCAGCAGCTTAACGACAGGGAGCAAAAACATTCAGTACTTC | . | TRBD1 | TRBJ2-4 | TRBV6-6
CASTTTYTDTQYF | TGTGCCAGCACCACGACGTACACAGATACGCAGTATTTT | . | . | TRBJ2-3 | TRBV5-4
CASGREAYNEQFF | TGTGCCAGCGGGCGGGAGGCCTACAATGAGCAGTTCTTC | few | TRBD2 | TRBJ2-1 | TRBV6-6
CASSLRRSQGKLFF | TGTGCCAGCAGTTTACGCCGGAGCCAAGGAAAACTGTTTTTT | few | . | TRBJ1-4 | TRBV12-3/TRBV12-4
CCVSWTGSYYEQYF | TGCTGCGTTAGTTGGACAGGGAGTTACTACGAGCAGTACTTC | . | TRBD1 | TRBJ2-7 | TRBV29-1
CASSRGTGAYEQYF | TGTGCCAGCAGCCGCGGGACAGGGGCCTACGAGCAGTACTTC | many | TRBD1 | TRBJ2-7 | TRBV6-2/TRBV6-3
CASSPVRADNEQFF | TGTGCCAGCAGCCCCGTCCGGGCAGACAATGAGCAGTTCTTC | . | . | TRBJ2-1 | TRBV7-9
CASSFGTSVYEQYF | TGTGCCAGCAGCTTCGGGACTAGCGTCTACGAGCAGTACTTC | few | TRBD2 | TRBJ2-7 | TRBV13
CASSLEPNGKEETQYF | TGTGCCAGCAGTTTAGAGCCTAACGGTAAGGAAGAGACCCAGTACTTC | . | . | TRBJ2-5 | TRBV12-3/TRBV12-4
CASSLAGPYGQYF | TGTGCCAGCAGCTTGGCCGGGCCTTACGGGCAGTACTTC | once | . | TRBJ2-7 | TRBV5-4
CTIPDDRGKLFF | TGTACCATTCCGGATGACAGAGGAAAACTGTTTTTT | once | . | TRBJ1-4 | TRBV12-3/TRBV12-4
CASKSTGDWEKLFF | TGTGCCAGCAAGTCGACAGGGGATTGGGAAAAACTGTTTTTT | . | TRBD1 | TRBJ1-4 | TRBV28
CASSSRERGPYEQYF | TGTGCCAGCAGTTCACGGGAAAGGGGGCCTTATGAGCAGTACTTC | . | TRBD1 | TRBJ2-7 | TRBV6-5
CTSSLTSNSYEQYF | TGTACCAGCAGCTTGACTTCCAACTCCTACGAGCAGTACTTC | . | . | TRBJ2-7 | TRBV5-6
CASSWRGVDEQFF | TGCGCCAGCAGCTGGAGGGGGGTAGATGAGCAGTTCTTC | few | . | TRBJ2-1 | TRBV5-1
CAGSQANGTAYEQYF | TGTGCCGGCAGCCAAGCTAACGGGACCGCCTACGAGCAGTACTTC | . | . | TRBJ2-7 | TRBV4-2
CASSLEGGPNYGYTF | TGTGCCAGCAGCTTGGAGGGGGGACCGAACTATGGCTACACCTTC | . | . | TRBJ1-2 | TRBV5-4
CASSQGDGRRRNNEQFF | TGCGCCAGCAGCCAAGGGGACGGGCGGCGGAGAAACAATGAGCAGTTCTTC | many | . | TRBJ2-1 | TRBV4-1
CASSTDTGTSGRAQFHRELFF | TGTGCCAGCAGTACCGACACCGGGACTAGCGGGAGGGCCCAATTCCACCGGGAGCTGTTTTTT | many | TRBD2 | TRBJ2-2 | TRBV6-2/TRBV6-3
CASSQEPSTDTQYF | TGTGCCAGCAGCCAAGAACCCAGCACAGATACGCAGTATTTT | many | . | TRBJ2-3 | TRBV4-2
CASSKAGAPGQFF | TGCGCCAGCAGTAAAGCGGGAGCCCCGGGCCAGTTCTTC | . | TRBD2 | TRBJ2-1 | TRBV10-1